This paragraph reports one T cell receptor beta chain. Source study methods: From reference gene primer amplification, estimates of nucleated cell counts were derived. Sequencing used immunoSEQ multiplex PCR; TCRdb keeps in-frame clones, though not all of them. V, J and clone size are taken as reported in that table, and D and trimming were inferred from the DNA itself. Counted here are 250,000 to 300,000 clones, just under 90% occurring once; the ten biggest clones make up over 8.5%. Trimming stripped 0 bases from V and 2 bases from J, with 5 bases between. Germline loops: CDR1 SGHRS, CDR2 YFSETQ. The CDR3 contains 13 residues. The source of the sample is a study of blood T cell repertoires in COVID-19. Study details: Researchers got acute and convalescent COVID-19 samples from the United States, Italy and Spain.

The J gene is TRBJ2-5, the V gene TRBV5-1; weak D call: TRBD1 (5 bases). The clonotype was recovered from a woman in her 30s with COVID-19, enrolled during active disease. The sample taken for sequencing was peripheral blood. In nucleotides, the CDR3 is TGCGCCAGCAGCTTGGACAGGCAAGAGACCCAGTACTTC. As protein: CASSLDRQETQYF.